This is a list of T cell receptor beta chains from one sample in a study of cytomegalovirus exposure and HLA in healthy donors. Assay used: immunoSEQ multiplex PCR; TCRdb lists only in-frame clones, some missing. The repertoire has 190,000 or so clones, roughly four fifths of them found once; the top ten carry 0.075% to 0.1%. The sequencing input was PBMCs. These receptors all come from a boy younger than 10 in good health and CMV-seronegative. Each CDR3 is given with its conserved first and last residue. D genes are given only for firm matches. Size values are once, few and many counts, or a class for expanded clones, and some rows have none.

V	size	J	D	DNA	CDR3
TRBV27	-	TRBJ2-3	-	TGTGCCAGCAAAAAGATGACGGGGTACACAGATACGCAGTATTTT	CASKKMTGYTDTQYF
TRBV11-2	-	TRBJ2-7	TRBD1	TGTGCCAGCAGCTTAGTTGCAGGGGGCTACGAGCAGTACTTC	CASSLVAGGYEQYF
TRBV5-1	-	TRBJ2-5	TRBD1	TGCGCCAGCAGCTCGAATGGACAGGGCCAAGAGACCCAGTACTTC	CASSSNGQGQETQYF
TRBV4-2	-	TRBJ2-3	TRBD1	TGTGCCAGCAGCCAGAAACAGGGGTCTAGCACAGATACGCAGTATTTT	CASSQKQGSSTDTQYF
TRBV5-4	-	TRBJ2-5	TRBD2	TGTGCCAGCAGCTCGGGACTAGCGGGGATCCAAGAGACCCAGTACTTC	CASSSGLAGIQETQYF
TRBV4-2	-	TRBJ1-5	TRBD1	TGTGCCAGCAGCCAAGATCTGGGACAGGGTAGCAATCAGCCCCAGCATTTT	CASSQDLGQGSNQPQHF
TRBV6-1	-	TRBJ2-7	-	TGTGCCACCCCGGGGGGCCCTTTTAACCACCACGAGCAGTACTTC	CATPGGPFNHHEQYF
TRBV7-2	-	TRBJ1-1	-	TGTGCCAGCAGCCCTCCCGGCGTGGGGCCCGCTGAAGCTTTCTTT	CASSPPGVGPAEAFF
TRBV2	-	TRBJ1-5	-	TGTGCCAGCAGTCAGAATACGGGGAATCAGCCCCAGCATTTT	CASSQNTGNQPQHF
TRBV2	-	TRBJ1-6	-	TGTGCCAGCAGTGCGGGGAGCTCCTATAATTCACCCCTCCACTTT	CASSAGSSYNSPLHF
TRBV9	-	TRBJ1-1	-	TGTGCCAGCAGCGCGCGGAGGGCAGGGCGAACCATGAACACTGAAGCTTTCTTT	CASSARRAGRTMNTEAFF
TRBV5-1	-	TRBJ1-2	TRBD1	TGCGCCAGCAGCTCCTTCGCCGGGACAGGGGAGAACTATGGCTACACCTTC	CASSSFAGTGENYGYTF
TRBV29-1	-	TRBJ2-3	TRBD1	TGCAGCGTTGCCAGAGCTCAGGGGGCGGCAGATACGCAGTATTTT	CSVARAQGAADTQYF
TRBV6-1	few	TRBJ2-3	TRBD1	TGTGCCAGCCCGGGGGACAGGGGCCTCACAGATACGCAGTATTTT	CASPGDRGLTDTQYF
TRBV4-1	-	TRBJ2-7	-	TGCGCCAGCAGCCCCCGCCAGGCGGGGTACGAGCAGTACTTC	CASSPRQAGYEQYF
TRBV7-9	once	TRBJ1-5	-	TGTGCCAGCAGCTTCGGCGGGGATCAGCCCCAGCATTTT	CASSFGGDQPQHF
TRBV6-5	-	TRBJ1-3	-	TGTGCCAGCAGTTACGCGCCCCGAGATGACACCATATATTTT	CASSYAPRDDTIYF
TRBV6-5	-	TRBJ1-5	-	TGTGCCAGCAGTGAACAGGGTTTCTATCAGCCCCAGCATTTT	CASSEQGFYQPQHF
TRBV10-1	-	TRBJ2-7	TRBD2	TGCGCCACCTGGGTAAGCGGGGACCGCTACGAGCAGTACTTC	CATWVSGDRYEQYF
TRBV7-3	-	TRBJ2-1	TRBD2	TGTGCCAGCAGCCTACTAGCGGGGGGGGCCAATGAGCAGTTCTTC	CASSLLAGGANEQFF
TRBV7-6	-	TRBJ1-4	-	TGTGCCAGCAGCTCATCACCAGGGGAAGAACTGTTTTTT	CASSSSPGEELFF
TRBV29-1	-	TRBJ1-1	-	TGCAGCGTTGACCTACGCACTGAAGCTTTCTTT	CSVDLRTEAFF
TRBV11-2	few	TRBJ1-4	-	TGTGCCAGCAGCCCGGACAGAGAACTGTTTTTT	CASSPDRELFF
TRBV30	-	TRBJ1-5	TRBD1	TGTGCCTGGAGTCAGGGGGTGGGCAATCAGCCCCAGCATTTT	CAWSQGVGNQPQHF
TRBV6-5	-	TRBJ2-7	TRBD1	TGTGCCAGCAGTCGGTCACCGGGACAGGCCTACGAGCAGTACTTC	CASSRSPGQAYEQYF
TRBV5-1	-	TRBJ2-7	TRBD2	TGCGCCAGCAGCCGGACTAGCGGGGGCGCCGATCCGTACGAGCAGTACTTC	CASSRTSGGADPYEQYF
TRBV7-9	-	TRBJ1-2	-	TGTGCCAGCAGTCCAACCAATCCCGCAGACATCTATGGCTACACCTTC	CASSPTNPADIYGYTF
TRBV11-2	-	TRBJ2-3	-	TGTGCCAGCAGCCCGAGGTGGGTCCGGAGCACAGATACGCAGTATTTT	CASSPRWVRSTDTQYF
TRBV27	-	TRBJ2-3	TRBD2	TGTGCCAGCAGTAAGGGGACTAGTACCCTCGCGCAGTATTTT	CASSKGTSTLAQYF
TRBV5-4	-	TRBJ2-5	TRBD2	TGTGCCAGCAGCTTAAGCGGGGTTCAAGAGACCCAGTACTTC	CASSLSGVQETQYF
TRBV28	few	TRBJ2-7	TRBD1	TGTGCCAGCAGCCCGACAGGGGGCTCCTACGAGCAGTACTTC	CASSPTGGSYEQYF
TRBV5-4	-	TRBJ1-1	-	TGTGCCAGCAGCAACGGAGACACTGAAGCTTTCTTT	CASSNGDTEAFF
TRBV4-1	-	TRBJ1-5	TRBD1	TGCGCCAGCAGCCAGGTTCGAGGGGGCCGGAATCAGCCCCAGCATTTT	CASSQVRGGRNQPQHF
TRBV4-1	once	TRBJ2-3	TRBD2	TGCGCCAGCAGCCAAGATGGGGTAGCGGGGGGTCAGGCAGATATGCAGTATTTT	CASSQDGVAGGQADMQYF
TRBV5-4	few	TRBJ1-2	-	TGTGCCAGCAGCTCCGGACAGTGGAATCATGGCTACACCTTC	CASSSGQWNHGYTF
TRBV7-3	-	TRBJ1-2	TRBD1	TGTGCCAGCAGCCCTCGACCCCGACAGGGGGATAACTATGGCTACACCTTC	CASSPRPRQGDNYGYTF
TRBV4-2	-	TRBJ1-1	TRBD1	TGTGCCAGCAGCCATAAGGACAGGGACGCATCTGAAGCTTTCTTT	CASSHKDRDASEAFF
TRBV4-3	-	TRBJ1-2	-	TGCGCCAGCAGCCAAGATCGGGGGGGAATCCTTAACTATGGCTACACCTTC	CASSQDRGGILNYGYTF
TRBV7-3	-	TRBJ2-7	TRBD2	TGTGCCAGCAGCTTATTCCGGGAGGACGAGCAGTACTTC	CASSLFREDEQYF
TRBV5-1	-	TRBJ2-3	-	TGCGCCAGCAGCGATGCCGGGACTCGTCCAGATACGCAGTATTTT	CASSDAGTRPDTQYF
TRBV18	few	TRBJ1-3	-	TGTGCCAGCTCACCTGGAGAAACGGGCCACGGCGGGGGAAACACCATATATTTT	CASSPGETGHGGGNTIYF
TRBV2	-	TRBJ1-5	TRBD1	TGTGCCAGCAGGGGACAGTATAGCAATCAGCCCCAGCATTTT	CASRGQYSNQPQHF
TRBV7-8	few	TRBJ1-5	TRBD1	TGTGCCAGCAGCTTCGGTTGGGGGACAGGGGATCGGCAGCCCCAGCATTTT	CASSFGWGTGDRQPQHF
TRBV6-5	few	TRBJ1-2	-	TGTGCCAGCAGTCCTATACCTAACTATGGCTACACCTTC	CASSPIPNYGYTF
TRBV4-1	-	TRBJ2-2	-	TGCGCCAGCAGCCATCCGTTGGGGCCGGCCGGGGAGCTGTTTTTT	CASSHPLGPAGELFF
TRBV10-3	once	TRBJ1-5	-	TGTGCCATCAGTGAACAGGGTAGATGGGATCAGCCCCAGCATTTT	CAISEQGRWDQPQHF
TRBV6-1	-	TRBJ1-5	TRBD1	TGTGCCAGCAGCGCTACAGGGGGTAATCAGCCCCAGCATTTT	CASSATGGNQPQHF
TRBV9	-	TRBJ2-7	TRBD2	TGTGCCAGCAGCGTAAGCGGGACGACCTCCTACGAGCAGTACTTC	CASSVSGTTSYEQYF
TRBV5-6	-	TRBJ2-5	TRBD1	TGTGCCAGCAGCGGGACAGGGAGAGAGACCCAGTACTTC	CASSGTGRETQYF
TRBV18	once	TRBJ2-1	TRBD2	TGTGCCAGCTCACCCGCGGGACTAGCGGTATACAATGAGCAGTTCTTC	CASSPAGLAVYNEQFF
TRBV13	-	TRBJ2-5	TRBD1	TGTGCCAGCAGCTTAGGGACAGGGATGGAGACCCAGTACTTC	CASSLGTGMETQYF
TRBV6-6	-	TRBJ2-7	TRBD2	TGTGCCAGCTCCTTAGCGGGGGGCCTTACCTCCTACGAGCAGTACTTC	CASSLAGGLTSYEQYF
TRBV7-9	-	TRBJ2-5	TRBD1	TGTGCCAGCAGCTCGTACCGGGACAGGAAGGAGACCCAGTACTTC	CASSSYRDRKETQYF
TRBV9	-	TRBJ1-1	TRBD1	TGTGCCAGCAGCGCCAGGGGGTCCACTGAAGCTTTCTTT	CASSARGSTEAFF
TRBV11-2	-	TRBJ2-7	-	TGTGCCAGCAGCTTAGGGGCAGGGAGGTTCTACGAGCAGTACTTC	CASSLGAGRFYEQYF
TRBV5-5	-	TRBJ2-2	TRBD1	TGTGCCAGCAGCCACAGGGGTTGGGACACCGGGGAGCTGTTTTTT	CASSHRGWDTGELFF
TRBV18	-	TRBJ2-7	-	TGTGCCAGCTCGCCCCGAGATTTGCTGAGCGAGCAGTACTTC	CASSPRDLLSEQYF